This entry lists 14 T cell receptor beta chains sequenced from one sample in a study of shared T cell receptors in the human thymus. Produced via immunoSEQ multiplex PCR; TCRdb's table is partial and in-frame only. The sample includes hundreds of thousands of clones, roughly 90% of them seen just once. The same data also went into a second study, on human thymus T cells.

The sequencing sample was made of thymocytes. The receptors here all came from a boy under two years old with a congenital heart defect.

The table lists this clone with a few counts. The chain uses TRBV14 and TRBJ1-3; 7 bases line up with TRBD1. The CDR3 has 16 residues. V lost 0 bases, J lost 3 bases, and 5 bases stayed unmatched. Germline lookup yields CDR1 SGHDN and CDR2 FVKESK. The CDR3 is CASSQEQGRHGNTIYF. The CDR3 coding sequence is TGTGCCAGCAGCCAAGAACAGGGGCGGCATGGAAACACCATATATTTT. The full variable domain, in which reference TRBV14 and TRBJ1-3 provide the parts outside the CDR3, is EAGVTQFPSHSVIEKGQTVTLRCDPISGHDNLYWYRRVMGKEIKFLLHFVKESKQDESGMPNNRFLAERTGGTYSTLKVQPAELEDSGVYFCASSQEQGRHGNTIYFGEGSWLTVV.

V gene TRBV5-6 combines with J gene TRBJ2-1; 7 positions match TRBD2. CDR3 length: 17 residues. V shed 4 bases and J 7 bases; nucleotides not matched to a gene: 17. CDR1 is SGHDT, CDR2 YYEEEE, per germline. The CDR3: CASSLGERESRCNEQFF. CDR3 nucleotide sequence: TGTGCCAGCAGCCTCGGAGAGCGGGAAAGTCGTTGTAATGAGCAGTTCTTC.

The table lists this clone with a count of one. V gene TRBV27 combines with J gene TRBJ1-2; 10 bases map to TRBD1. Germline lookup yields CDR1 MNHEY and CDR2 SMNVEV (reference sequence). This CDR3 is 14 amino acids long. Unmatched junction bases numbered 5, after V lost 5 bases and J lost 5 bases. The CDR3 DNA is TGTGCCAGCAGTGACAGGGGGCGATCATATGGCTACACCTTC. Translating it yields CASSDRGRSYGYTF.

The V call is TRBV5-6, the J call TRBJ2-2, with 12 bases that match TRBD2. The CDR3 length is 18 residues. J gave up 3 bases and V 2 bases, and 8 bases lay outside the gene matches. Germline V gene lookup returns CDR1 SGHDT and CDR2 YYEEEE. This CDR3 is CASSFELAGGSDTGELFF. CDR3 sequence (DNA): TGTGCCAGCAGCTTTGAACTAGCGGGAGGTTCGGACACCGGGGAGCTGTTTTTT.

In DNA form, the CDR3 reads TGTGCCAGCAGCGTAATCCAGACAGGGTACCACGAGCAGTACTTC. Protein product: CASSVIQTGYHEQYF. The chain is built from TRBV7-2 and TRBJ2-7; 7 bases agree with TRBD1. J was trimmed by 5 bases and V by 5 bases; bases with no gene match: 12. This CDR3 has 15 residues. The germline V gene encodes CDR1 SGHTA and CDR2 FQGNSA.

V and J are TRBV5-6 and TRBJ2-7; 9 nucleotides match TRBD1. V was clipped by 2 bases and J by 0 bases; unmatched bases: 3. The CDR3 totals 15 residues. From germline, CDR1 is SGHDT and CDR2 YYEEEE. The CDR3 region has the DNA TGTGCCAGCAGCTTAGGGACAGGGAGCTCCTACGAGCAGTACTTC. Amino acid sequence: CASSLGTGSSYEQYF.

CDR3 region: CASSPPRTSLEGETQYF. The CDR3, as DNA: TGCGCCAGCAGCCCCCCCCGGACTAGCCTCGAGGGAGAGACCCAGTACTTC. The chain uses TRBV5-1 and TRBJ2-5; 8 positions match TRBD2. V gave up 4 bases and J gave up 4 bases; unmatched junction bases: 15. Germline assignment: CDR1 SGHRS and CDR2 YFSETQ. The CDR3 is 17 amino acids.

The chain combines TRBV27 with TRBJ2-3; 8 positions match TRBD2. The V gene's germline CDR1 is MNHEY and CDR2 SMNVEV (reference sequence). The CDR3 has 15 residues. The V segment lost 0 bases and the J segment 6 bases; nucleotides outside the gene matches: 5. CDR3 loop: CASSLSGREVDTQYF. The CDR3 DNA reads as TGTGCCAGCAGTTTATCGGGGCGGGAGGTCGATACGCAGTATTTT.

This sequence joins TRBV14 and TRBJ2-3; 10 nucleotides agree with TRBD2. CDR1 is SGHDN, CDR2 FVKESK, per germline. This CDR3 is built from 20 residues. The ends lost 1 base at V and 1 base at J; junction bases unmatched: 14. For the CDR3, the DNA is TGTGCCAGCAGCCAAGTCCCACCCCTAGCGGGAGAAGGGGGCACAGATACGCAGTATTTT. Translating it yields CASSQVPPLAGEGGTDTQYF.

This chain joins TRBV5-6 and TRBJ2-1; TRBD2 matches at 8 bases. The CDR3 is made up of 19 amino acids. CDR1 SGHDT and CDR2 YYEEEE come from the germline V gene. V shed 5 bases and J 0 bases; nucleotides not matched to a gene: 16. CDR3 coding DNA: TGTGCCAGCAGGCTTCAAACGGCGGGAGGCGCTAGCTCCTACAATGAGCAGTTCTTC. It translates to CASRLQTAGGASSYNEQFF.

The chain joins TRBV27 to TRBJ1-5; D call uncertain. Germline CDR1 is MNHEY and CDR2 is SMNVEV (reference sequence). The CDR3 has 15 amino acids. Trimming took 0 bases from V and 4 from J, leaving 10 bases between them. The CDR3 nucleotides read TGTGCCAGCAGTTTATCCCGACTGAGAAATCAGCCCCAGCATTTT. Its protein product is CASSLSRLRNQPQHF.

Worth noting for this clone: The same CDR3 also results from other DNA sequences found in this sample. The chain couples TRBV4-3 to TRBJ2-5; D is perhaps TRBD1 (6 bases). Trimming took off 0 bases at V and 1 base at J, with 9 bases between the two ends. Germline V gene lookup returns CDR1 LGHNA and CDR2 YSLEER. This CDR3 region has 15 residues. The CDR3 reads CASSQDRRGQETQYF. For the CDR3, the DNA is TGCGCCAGCAGCCAAGACCGCAGGGGCCAAGAGACCCAGTACTTC.

The chain carries TRBV28 and TRBJ2-7, with 10 bases fitting TRBD1. The V gene's germline CDR1 is MDHEN and CDR2 SYDVKM. V lost 6 bases and J lost 3; bases outside the gene matches: 8. This CDR3 is 15 amino acids long. CDR3: CASSPPGTGDYEQYF. The CDR3 DNA sequence: TGTGCCAGCAGCCCTCCCGGGACAGGGGACTACGAGCAGTACTTC.

The J gene is TRBJ1-3, the V gene TRBV18; no clear D. The CDR3 runs to 14 residues. V shed 3 bases and J shed 0 bases, with 6 bases lying between them. The germline V gene encodes CDR1 KGHSH and CDR2 LQKENI. In nucleotides, the CDR3 is TGTGCCAGCTCACCTACAGTCTCTGGAAACACCATATATTTT. Encoded protein: CASSPTVSGNTIYF.